A selection of T cell receptor beta chains follows, all from one sample in a study of shared clonotypes between healthy human individuals. The repertoire was sequenced with immunoSEQ multiplex PCR; TCRdb's copy has only in-frame clones and lacks some. The sample lists about 2.1 million clones, over 85% occurring once. Sequenced: naive CD8+ T cells from PBMCs. The source is a man aged 18 to 30 in good health. Some clones in this sample may be carry-over from other donors' samples. Both conserved end residues are part of each CDR3. Fields, in order: CDR3 length, D gene, clone size, J gene, V gene, CDR3 DNA, CDR3 protein. A D gene is named only where the DNA matches it firmly. Part of the rows lack a size; the others show once, few, many or a class for expanded clones.

len: 16
d_gene: TRBD1
abundance: -
j_gene: TRBJ1-2
v_gene: TRBV27
CDR3nt: TGTGCCAGCAGTCCCTCAACAGGGGGCATGGTCTATGGCTACACCTTC
CDR3aa: CASSPSTGGMVYGYTF

len: 14
d_gene: -
abundance: -
j_gene: TRBJ2-7
v_gene: TRBV14
CDR3nt: TGTGCCAGCAGCCAATACTCAGGATCCTACGAGCAGTACTTC
CDR3aa: CASSQYSGSYEQYF

len: 14
d_gene: -
abundance: -
j_gene: TRBJ2-3
v_gene: TRBV6-6
CDR3nt: TGTGCCAGCAGCTGGGACCCTCGGGCGGATACGCAGTATTTT
CDR3aa: CASSWDPRADTQYF

len: 15
d_gene: TRBD1
abundance: once
j_gene: TRBJ2-3
v_gene: TRBV19
CDR3nt: TGTGCCAGTAGCTTTACAGGGGTTAGCACAGATACGCAGTATTTT
CDR3aa: CASSFTGVSTDTQYF

len: 15
d_gene: TRBD2
abundance: -
j_gene: TRBJ2-7
v_gene: TRBV11-2
CDR3nt: TGTGCCAGCAGCTTAGCTAGCGGGAGCTTCTACGAGCAGTACTTC
CDR3aa: CASSLASGSFYEQYF

len: 11
d_gene: -
abundance: -
j_gene: TRBJ2-1
v_gene: TRBV5-6
CDR3nt: TGTGCCAGCAGCCAGTGGGGTGAGCAGTTCTTC
CDR3aa: CASSQWGEQFF

len: 15
d_gene: -
abundance: -
j_gene: TRBJ2-3
v_gene: TRBV27
CDR3nt: TGTGCCAGCAGTTTAAACCCAGGACTCACAGATACGCAGTATTTT
CDR3aa: CASSLNPGLTDTQYF

len: 13
d_gene: -
abundance: -
j_gene: TRBJ2-7
v_gene: TRBV27
CDR3nt: TGTGCCAGCAGTTTAATCGGGTCCTACGAGCAGTACTTC
CDR3aa: CASSLIGSYEQYF

len: 16
d_gene: -
abundance: -
j_gene: TRBJ2-3
v_gene: TRBV4-3
CDR3nt: TGCGCCAGCAGCCCAGCTGTTGGCGCCCGGGTGGATACGCAGTATTTT
CDR3aa: CASSPAVGARVDTQYF

len: 15
d_gene: TRBD2
abundance: -
j_gene: TRBJ2-5
v_gene: TRBV29-1
CDR3nt: TGCAGCGCAAGAAGGGCTAGCGGGAATGGAGAGACCCAGTACTTC
CDR3aa: CSARRASGNGETQYF

len: 11
d_gene: -
abundance: -
j_gene: TRBJ2-1
v_gene: TRBV6-6
CDR3nt: TGTGCCAGCAGGCCCGGGAATGAGCAGTTCTTC
CDR3aa: CASRPGNEQFF

len: 13
d_gene: -
abundance: -
j_gene: TRBJ2-7
v_gene: TRBV11-2
CDR3nt: TGTGCCAGCAGCTTACGCCCCCCCTACGAGCAGTACTTC
CDR3aa: CASSLRPPYEQYF

len: 19
d_gene: TRBD1
abundance: -
j_gene: TRBJ2-5
v_gene: TRBV28
CDR3nt: TGTGCCAGCAGTTCCCGATCTCTCCGGACAGGAGCTACCCAAGAGACCCAGTACTTC
CDR3aa: CASSSRSLRTGATQETQYF

len: 14
d_gene: TRBD1
abundance: -
j_gene: TRBJ1-2
v_gene: TRBV5-6
CDR3nt: TGTGCCAGCAGCTCCTGGACAGGGACCTATGGCTACACCTTC
CDR3aa: CASSSWTGTYGYTF

len: 17
d_gene: -
abundance: -
j_gene: TRBJ2-2
v_gene: TRBV25-1
CDR3nt: TGTGCCAGCAGTGGGGGGCTCTGGGACCAGTGGACCGGGGAGCTGTTTTTT
CDR3aa: CASSGGLWDQWTGELFF

len: 14
d_gene: TRBD1
abundance: -
j_gene: TRBJ1-1
v_gene: TRBV5-8
CDR3nt: TGTGCCAGCAGCTGGGGTCCCGGGACAGGGTCGGCTTTCTTT
CDR3aa: CASSWGPGTGSAFF

len: 15
d_gene: -
abundance: -
j_gene: TRBJ1-1
v_gene: TRBV11-2
CDR3nt: TGTGCCAGCAGCTTATTTTCTCTTGACGGCACTGAAGCTTTCTTT
CDR3aa: CASSLFSLDGTEAFF

len: 16
d_gene: TRBD1
abundance: -
j_gene: TRBJ2-2
v_gene: TRBV7-2
CDR3nt: TGTGCCAGCAGCCCGCGGACAGGGACGAACACCGGGGAGCTGTTTTTT
CDR3aa: CASSPRTGTNTGELFF

len: 13
d_gene: -
abundance: -
j_gene: TRBJ2-3
v_gene: TRBV9
CDR3nt: TGTGCCAGCAGCGAGGGGGTGGCAGATACGCAGTATTTT
CDR3aa: CASSEGVADTQYF

len: 14
d_gene: -
abundance: once
j_gene: TRBJ1-1
v_gene: TRBV19
CDR3nt: TGTGCCAGTAGTTCCTGGCGAGCAAACACTGAAGCTTTCTTT
CDR3aa: CASSSWRANTEAFF